The following is a TCR beta chain sequence with its context. This sample is drawn from a study of blood T cells in healthy people across ages. The CDR3 sequence is 14 residues long. J lost 4 bases, V lost 6 bases, and 7 bases had no gene match. The V gene's germline CDR1 is MRHNA and CDR2 SNTAGT. Then a second PCR, running about 6 to 12 cycles, was carried out with a sample-barcoded 5' primer and a J-beta primer mix. TCRdb re-called the 5' RACE reads through MiXCR, storing one row per CDR3 protein. The sample yields approximately 730,000 distinct CDR3 sequences, roughly 41% seen once. This rearrangement joins TRBV6-4 to TRBJ1-2, with 8 positions matching TRBD1. Source material: blood. The sequence came from an older woman in good health. In nucleotides, the CDR3 is TGTGCCAGCAGCCCGGACAGGGACCCCTATGGCTACACCTTC. It specifies CASSPDRDPYGYTF.